The source of this T cell receptor (beta chain) is a study of T cells in Graves' hyperthyroidism and ophthalmopathy (dated by TCRdb to between 2018 and 2021). Some background on the complete study: Peripheral blood was collected at initial diagnosis, before any treatment. The approximately 98 discovery patients were randomly divided into training and test sets at a 7:3 ratio. TCR V-J signatures able to tell the groups apart were searched for in a discovery cohort of 90 to 100 patients, of whom approximately 40 had Graves' ophthalmopathy and more than 55 had stable Graves' hyperthyroidism. Whether ophthalmopathy could be predicted prospectively was tested in an independent validation cohort made up of under 20 hyperthyroidism patients plus 17 patients who later progressed to ophthalmopathy. TCR Vbeta CDR3 sequencing of around 130 peripheral blood samples (under 45 ophthalmopathy, 70 to 85 hyperthyroidism and roughly 17 progressor patients) is reported in the paper. After sampling, hyperthyroidism patients received methimazole starting at 30 mg daily, and ophthalmopathy patients received high-dose intravenous methylprednisolone. The study also compared thyroid tissue and blood T-cell repertoires from 6 or 7 Graves' hyperthyroidism patients.

The full study reports these points: A 13 V-J signature model separated ophthalmopathy from stable hyperthyroidism, with approximately 86% sensitivity and about 81% specificity in cross-validation and 80%/75% in testing. Most expanded thyroid clonotypes (frequency above 0.001) were also detected in blood, suggesting blood repertoires may reflect thyroid immune responses. In validation, the model predicted progression to ophthalmopathy a median of around 6.5 months before onset, with about 70% sensitivity and more than 72% specificity. Sample size was not statistically predetermined, and investigators were not blinded to group allocation.

Amplification of TCR beta CDR3 regions was carried out from RNA transcripts. For the first round of RT-PCR on the TCR CDR3, the HTBI primer set was used together with the Qiagen OneStep RT-PCR kit. A second multiplex PCR round built the libraries, followed by size selection and purification. Sequencing of the libraries was done on an Illumina HiSeq2000 using paired-end 100 bp reads. Turning to the authors' computational methods: SOAPnuke was used to process the raw data, throwing out any read that contained adapters or uncalled bases, had a mean Phred below 15, or lacked an exact constant-primer or identifier match. COPE v1.2.5 was used to merge the high-quality paired reads, and each unique nucleotide sequence was defined as a clonotype. Clonotypes were aligned to IMGT TRBV, TRBD and TRBJ reference segments using MiTCR v1.1. Only V-J combinations with frequency above 0.0001, covering 99% to 99.2% of repertoires, were analysed. The TCS score was defined as the ratio of F50 (clonal expansion) to E x V (chaos), calculated using BLOSUM62-based TCRdist between CDR3 peptides within each V-J. Welch's t-statistics and random forest reduced around 510 V-J features to 13, which were used in a naive Bayes classifier (R e1071). TCRdb's own reprocessing of the public reads used fastp at Q25 and MiXCR and kept productive beta chains. Merged by CDR3 protein, the rows form single entries marked with the most common genes and DNA. The V and J calls shown here were made by TCRdb, not taken from the authors' results. The sample data list 450,000 to 550,000 distinct CDR3 sequences, and around 22% of these were observed just once. The ten largest make up approximately 10% of the sample.

This clonotype was found a few times. Its binding antigen is unknown. The sample holds no much larger clone one base away, and base qualities are not on file. Ophthalmopathy patients had moderately to severely active disease, Clinical Activity Score of at least 3, NOSPECS grade of at least 4, and duration under 3 months. Any patient with an uncontrolled infection, another autoimmune disease, pregnancy or lactation was excluded. Diagnoses relied on clinical symptoms, serum thyroxine and TRAb, thyroid ultrasound and orbital computed tomography. PBMCs were separated from approximately 10 ml of fresh peripheral blood using Ficoll-Paque density gradient centrifugation. Trizol reagent was used to extract total RNA, and RNA quality was then checked on an Agilent 2100 Bioanalyzer. V lost 5 bases and J lost 7 bases, and the count of bases not matched to a germline gene is 11. Including the terminal cysteine and phenylalanine, the CDR3 comprises 15 residues. Only the CDR3 portion is preserved as DNA: 45 bases, with reading frame beginning at the first base. The germline V gene sets CDR1 to SGHTA and CDR2 to FQGNSA.

This chain is built from TRBV7-2 and TRBJ1-2; 9 central bases correspond to TRBD1. Sequencing was carried out using blood. The receptor comes from a woman in her 30s with Graves' ophthalmopathy. For the CDR3, the sequence is CASSLAGQGLGGYTF. The DNA is TGTGCCAGCAGCCTCGCGGGACAGGGCTTGGGTGGCTACACCTTC.